This passage covers 7 T cell receptor beta chains from one sample sequenced in a study of blood T cell repertoires in COVID-19. Profiling relied on immunoSEQ multiplex PCR, and the TCRdb table lists in-frame clones only, not all of them. The repertoire holds roughly 56,000 clones, with just under 85% as singletons. Material: peripheral blood. The receptors originated from a man aged 70-80 years with acute or convalescent COVID-19.

The J gene is TRBJ1-3, the V gene TRBV6-5, with D tentatively TRBD1 (5 bases). The CDR3 covers 14 residues. The V gene's germline CDR1 is MNHEY and CDR2 SVGAGI. The germline V and J ends were trimmed by 6 bases and 2 bases, with 11 bases remaining between them. CDR3 sequence: CASRSGSAGNTIYF. DNA for the CDR3: TGTGCCAGCAGATCAGGGTCGGCTGGAAACACCATATATTTT.

This chain uses TRBV27 with TRBJ2-1; 9 nucleotides agree with TRBD1. This CDR3 comprises 14 residues. V shed 10 bases, J shed 8 bases, and the junction held 12 bases outside the gene matches. Germline values: CDR1 MNHEY, CDR2 SMNVEV (reference sequence). The CDR3 reads CAIIPGQGAYEQFF. The CDR3 DNA follows: TGTGCCATAATACCGGGACAGGGTGCCTATGAGCAGTTCTTC.

The chain carries TRBV3-1 (or the pseudogene TRBV3-2) and TRBJ1-2; 11 nucleotides agree with TRBD1. Losses at the gene ends were 9 bases for V and 4 bases for J; bases not matched to a gene: 7. In germline, CDR1 is LGHDT, CDR2 YNNKEL (reference sequence). The CDR3 runs to 14 residues. CDR3 sequence: CASRDRGTLYGYTF. The CDR3 DNA reads as TGTGCCAGTAGGGACAGGGGGACCCTCTATGGCTACACCTTC.

In its sample, this clone is medium-sized. V usage is TRBV7-6 and J usage is TRBJ2-3; D may be TRBD1 (5 bases). Germline V gene lookup returns CDR1 SGHVS and CDR2 FNYEAQ. This CDR3 has 15 amino acids. V lost 3 bases to trimming and J lost 6 bases, with 16 bases between them. Here the CDR3 reads CASSFGHSSMDTQYF. CDR3 bases: TGTGCCAGCAGCTTTGGACATTCGAGCATGGATACGCAGTATTTT. Full variable domain (outside the CDR3, taken from reference TRBV7-6 and TRBJ2-3): GAGVSQSPRYKVTKRGQDVALRCDPISGHVSLYWYRQALGQGPEFLTYFNYEAQQDKSGLPNDRFSAERPEGSISTLTIQRTEQRDSAMYRCASSFGHSSMDTQYFGPGTRLTVL.

The chain uses TRBV5-4 and TRBJ1-4; 8 nucleotides match TRBD1. CDR1 SGHNT and CDR2 YYREEE come from the germline V gene (reference sequence). The CDR3 contains 16 residues. J gave up 1 base and V 5 bases, and 7 bases lay outside the gene matches. The CDR3, as DNA: TGTGCCAGCAGTTTCCAGGGGGCAGGAACTAATGAAAAACTGTTTTTT. It specifies CASSFQGAGTNEKLFF.

V and J are TRBV19 and TRBJ2-5; D is undetermined. The ends were cut back, 3 bases at V and 2 bases at J, with 4 bases in the middle. Germline CDR1 LNHDA, CDR2 SQIVND (reference sequence). This CDR3 has 12 residues. As DNA, the CDR3 is TGTGCCAGTAGTATCCCACAAGAGACCCAGTACTTC. It is translated as CASSIPQETQYF.

This clone was picked up a small number of times. The rearrangement links TRBV19 to TRBJ1-2; unclear D gene. Germline V gene sequence: CDR1 LNHDA, CDR2 SQIVND (reference sequence). This CDR3 comprises 15 residues. Between the trimmed V and J ends, which lost 5 bases and 7 bases, there was a span of 20 bases. The CDR3 sequence is CASSRPDIVTSGYTF. The DNA of the CDR3 is TGTGCCAGTAGTCGCCCTGACATCGTTACTTCTGGCTACACCTTC.